This is a list of T cell receptor beta chains from one sample in a study of cytomegalovirus exposure and HLA in healthy donors. Produced via immunoSEQ multiplex PCR; TCRdb's table is partial and in-frame only. Among about 97,000 clones, approximately 81% were seen once, and the ten largest hold less than 3.5%. The sample consisted of PBMCs. The receptors were gathered from a male donor in good health and CMV-seropositive. Both conserved end residues are part of each CDR3. D genes are given only for firm matches. Clone size is shown for a subset of rows, as once, few, many or a class of expanded clone.

d_call,j_call,clone_size,v_call,cdr3_aa,cdr3_nt
-,TRBJ1-5,-,TRBV19,CASTLPGGPQHF,TGTGCCAGTACCCTACCGGGAGGGCCCCAGCATTTT
TRBD1,TRBJ1-2,-,TRBV5-4,CASSGMDRETYGYTF,TGTGCCAGCAGCGGAATGGACAGGGAGACCTATGGCTACACCTTC
-,TRBJ2-7,-,TRBV30,CAWSVPPRQGFYEQYF,TGTGCCTGGAGTGTTCCCCCCCGGCAGGGATTCTACGAGCAGTACTTC
-,TRBJ1-5,-,TRBV10-2,CASRVTGNQPQHF,TGCGCCAGCAGGGTAACAGGCAATCAGCCCCAGCATTTT
-,TRBJ2-7,few,TRBV7-2,CASSVPGSSYEQYF,TGTGCCAGCAGCGTCCCCGGGAGCTCCTACGAGCAGTACTTC
-,TRBJ2-5,-,TRBV5-4,CASSLIAGVNQETQYF,TGTGCCAGCAGCTTGATCGCAGGGGTAAACCAAGAGACCCAGTACTTC
TRBD2,TRBJ2-3,-,TRBV7-9,CASSALQAGPSTDTQYF,TGTGCCAGCAGCGCCCTTCAAGCGGGGCCCAGCACAGATACGCAGTATTTT
TRBD1,TRBJ2-3,few,TRBV30,CAWSIPGGADTQYF,TGTGCCTGGAGCATTCCAGGGGGCGCAGATACGCAGTATTTT
-,TRBJ1-4,-,TRBV2,CASKEVIPLERLFF,TGTGCCAGCAAAGAAGTCATCCCTTTAGAGAGACTGTTTTTT
TRBD1,TRBJ1-5,-,TRBV7-2,CASSPTGTVNQPQHF,TGTGCCAGCAGCCCCACCGGGACAGTGAATCAGCCCCAGCATTTT
TRBD1,TRBJ1-6,-,TRBV11-2,CASSLGQGGSPLHF,TGTGCCAGCAGCTTAGGACAGGGGGGTTCACCCCTCCACTTT
-,TRBJ2-3,-,TRBV5-4,CASSLGEIVTQYF,TGTGCCAGCAGCTTGGGGGAGATTGTCACGCAGTATTTT
TRBD1,TRBJ2-2,-,TRBV5-1,CASSATGGDTGELFF,TGCGCCAGCAGCGCGACAGGGGGGGACACCGGGGAGCTGTTTTTT
-,TRBJ1-4,few,TRBV2,CAGLVPGNEKLFF,TGTGCCGGCCTAGTTCCGGGTAATGAAAAACTGTTTTTT
TRBD2,TRBJ2-3,-,TRBV5-4,CASSLAGRDTQYF,TGTGCCAGCAGTTTAGCGGGGAGGGATACGCAGTATTTT
-,TRBJ2-2,-,TRBV2,CASSDVLISGELFF,TGTGCCAGCAGTGATGTTTTAATCTCCGGGGAGCTGTTTTTT
-,TRBJ2-1,-,TRBV4-1,CASSQVMVQGGWNEQFF,TGCGCCAGCAGCCAAGTTATGGTACAGGGTGGATGGAATGAGCAGTTCTTC
TRBD1,TRBJ2-3,-,TRBV2,CASTRTGGIDTQYF,TGTGCCAGTACTAGGACAGGGGGCATAGATACGCAGTATTTT
-,TRBJ1-2,-,TRBV11-3,CASSLEALGDGGYTF,TGTGCCAGCAGCTTAGAGGCTTTAGGGGATGGAGGCTACACCTTC
TRBD1,TRBJ2-1,-,TRBV18,CASSLGTGLDNEQFF,TGTGCCAGCTCACTAGGGACAGGGCTTGACAATGAGCAGTTCTTC
-,TRBJ2-7,-,TRBV4-2,CASSQDWEYHYEQYF,TGTGCCAGCAGCCAAGATTGGGAGTATCACTACGAGCAGTACTTC
-,TRBJ1-6,-,TRBV6-1,CASSEFRGTENSPLHF,TGTGCCAGCAGTGAATTCAGGGGAACGGAAAATTCACCCCTCCACTTT
-,TRBJ2-5,-,TRBV29-1,CSAAGRDTQETQYF,TGCAGCGCCGCCGGCCGGGACACACAAGAGACCCAGTACTTC
TRBD1,TRBJ1-5,-,TRBV19,CASSVTGDQPQHF,TGTGCCAGTAGCGTAACAGGGGATCAGCCCCAGCATTTT
TRBD1,TRBJ2-7,-,TRBV6-5,CASSYRAGGLEQYF,TGTGCCAGCAGTTACCGGGCAGGGGGCCTCGAGCAGTACTTC
-,TRBJ2-1,-,TRBV9,CASSVGGDAEQFF,TGTGCCAGCAGCGTAGGAGGAGACGCTGAGCAGTTCTTC
-,TRBJ1-5,once,TRBV29-1,CSVGNRLGQPQHF,TGCAGCGTTGGAAACAGGCTGGGCCAGCCCCAGCATTTT
TRBD1,TRBJ2-7,-,TRBV6-5,CASGSSEGAYEQYF,TGTGCCAGCGGTTCCAGCGAGGGGGCTTACGAGCAGTACTTC
-,TRBJ1-1,few,TRBV18,CASSSVGTSNTEAFF,TGTGCCAGCTCCTCCGTCGGGACATCGAACACTGAAGCTTTCTTT
-,TRBJ1-5,-,TRBV6-1,CASTRVNQPQHF,TGTGCCAGCACCCGGGTAAATCAGCCCCAGCATTTT
TRBD2,TRBJ2-2,-,TRBV6-5,CASSGTSANTGELFF,TGTGCCAGCAGTGGGACTAGCGCGAACACCGGGGAGCTGTTTTTT
TRBD1,TRBJ2-5,-,TRBV30,CAWSATGGGETQYF,TGTGCCTGGAGTGCGACAGGGGGCGGAGAGACCCAGTACTTC
-,TRBJ2-7,-,TRBV29-1,CSVVPQGFYEQYF,TGCAGCGTTGTCCCCCAGGGCTTCTACGAGCAGTACTTC
TRBD1,TRBJ1-2,few,TRBV19,CASSVTGIMGGYTF,TGTGCCAGTAGTGTGACAGGGATAATGGGGGGCTACACCTTC
-,TRBJ2-7,-,TRBV5-1,CASSLAGPYEQYF,TGCGCCAGCAGCTTGGCAGGGCCCTACGAGCAGTACTTC
TRBD1,TRBJ2-7,once,TRBV9,CASSKRRTGPYEQYF,TGTGCCAGCAGCAAACGGCGGACAGGGCCCTACGAGCAGTACTTC
TRBD1,TRBJ2-7,-,TRBV6-6,CASSHIAGGLSEQYF,TGTGCCAGCAGTCACATAGCAGGGGGCCTGTCCGAGCAGTACTTC
-,TRBJ2-3,-,TRBV29-1,CSVDFTSTDTQYF,TGCAGCGTGGACTTTACTAGCACAGATACGCAGTATTTT
-,TRBJ1-5,-,TRBV6-1,CASGSGNFNQPQHF,TGTGCCAGCGGTTCAGGAAACTTCAATCAGCCCCAGCATTTT
TRBD1,TRBJ1-1,-,TRBV6-6,CASSRDSPSSFAEAFF,TGTGCCAGCAGCCGGGACAGCCCAAGCAGTTTCGCTGAAGCTTTCTTT
-,TRBJ2-7,-,TRBV7-9,CASSLDLSTEQYF,TGTGCCAGCAGCTTAGATTTGAGCACCGAGCAGTACTTC
-,TRBJ1-6,-,TRBV4-1,CASSQDELQNSPLHF,TGCGCCAGCAGCCAAGATGAGCTCCAAAATTCACCCCTCCACTTT
TRBD1,TRBJ1-6,-,TRBV6-6,CASSHRGADSPLHF,TGTGCCAGCAGTCACAGGGGGGCGGATTCACCCCTCCACTTT
TRBD1,TRBJ1-6,-,TRBV10-3,CAISDPGQGNSPLHF,TGTGCCATCAGTGACCCGGGACAGGGGAATTCACCCCTCCACTTT
TRBD1,TRBJ1-2,-,TRBV13,CASSPEGAGGAEGDGYTF,TGTGCCAGCAGCCCCGAGGGGGCAGGGGGCGCCGAGGGGGATGGCTACACCTTC
-,TRBJ1-1,-,TRBV30,CATQDTRNTEAFF,TGTGCCACCCAGGACACCCGGAACACTGAAGCTTTCTTT
-,TRBJ1-1,-,TRBV6-5,CASSYSRGGGTTEAFF,TGTGCCAGCAGTTACTCCCGCGGGGGAGGGACCACTGAAGCTTTCTTT
TRBD1,TRBJ2-3,-,TRBV6-1,CVSSEGSQGAHTDTQYF,TGTGTCAGCAGTGAAGGATCACAGGGGGCCCACACAGATACGCAGTATTTT
-,TRBJ2-3,once,TRBV27,CASSLLRSLTDTQYF,TGTGCCAGCAGTTTATTGCGGTCCCTCACAGATACGCAGTATTTT
TRBD1,TRBJ2-7,-,TRBV4-1,CASSHAGQVAYEQYF,TGCGCCAGCAGCCACGCGGGACAGGTTGCCTACGAGCAGTACTTC
-,TRBJ2-6,-,TRBV4-1,CASSLTPTGSGANVLTF,TGCGCCAGCAGCCTTACGCCTACAGGTTCTGGGGCCAACGTCCTGACTTTC
-,TRBJ2-2,-,TRBV5-1,CASSRRGVGELFF,TGCGCCAGCAGCCGGCGGGGCGTAGGGGAGCTGTTTTTT